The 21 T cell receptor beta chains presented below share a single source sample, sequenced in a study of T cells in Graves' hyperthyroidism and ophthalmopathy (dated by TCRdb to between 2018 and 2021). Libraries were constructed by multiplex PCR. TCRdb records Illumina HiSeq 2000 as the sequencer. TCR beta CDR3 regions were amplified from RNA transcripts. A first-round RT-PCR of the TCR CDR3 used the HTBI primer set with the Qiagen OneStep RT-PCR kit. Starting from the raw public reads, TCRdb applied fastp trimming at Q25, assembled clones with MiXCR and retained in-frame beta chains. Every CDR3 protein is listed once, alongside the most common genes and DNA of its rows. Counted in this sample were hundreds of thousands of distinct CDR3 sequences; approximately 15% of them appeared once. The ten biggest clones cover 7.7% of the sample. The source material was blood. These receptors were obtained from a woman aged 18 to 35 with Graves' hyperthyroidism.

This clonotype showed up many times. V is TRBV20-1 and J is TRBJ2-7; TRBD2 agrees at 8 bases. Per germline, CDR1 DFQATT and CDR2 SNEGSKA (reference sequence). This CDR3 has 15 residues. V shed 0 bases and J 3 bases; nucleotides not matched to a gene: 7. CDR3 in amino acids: CSARDYAGTSYEQYF. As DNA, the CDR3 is TGCAGTGCTAGAGATTACGCCGGGACTAGCTACGAGCAGTACTTC.

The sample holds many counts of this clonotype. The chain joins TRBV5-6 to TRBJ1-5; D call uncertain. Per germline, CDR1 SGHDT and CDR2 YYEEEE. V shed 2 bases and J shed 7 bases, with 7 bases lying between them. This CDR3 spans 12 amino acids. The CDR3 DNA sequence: TGTGCCAGCAGCTTAGGAACCCAGCCCCAGCATTTT. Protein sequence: CASSLGTQPQHF. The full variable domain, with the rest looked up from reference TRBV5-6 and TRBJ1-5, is DAGVTQSPTHLIKTRGQQVTLRCSPKSGHDTVSWYQQALGQGPQFIFQYYEEEERQRGNFPDRFSGHQFPNYSSELNVNALLLGDSALYLCASSLGTQPQHFGDGTRLSIL.

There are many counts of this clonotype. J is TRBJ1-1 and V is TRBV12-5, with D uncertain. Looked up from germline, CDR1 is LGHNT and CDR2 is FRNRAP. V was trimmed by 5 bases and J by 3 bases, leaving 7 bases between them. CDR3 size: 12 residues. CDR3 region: CASGPRDTEAFF. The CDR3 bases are TGTGCTAGTGGTCCCCGGGACACTGAAGCTTTCTTT.

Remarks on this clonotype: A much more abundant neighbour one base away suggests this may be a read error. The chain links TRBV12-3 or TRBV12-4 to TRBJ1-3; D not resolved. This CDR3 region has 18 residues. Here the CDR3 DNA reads TGTGCCAGCAGTTTACGGAAAGCCGCAGGTCCCTCTGGAATCACCATATATTTT. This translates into CASSLRKAAGPSGITIYF.

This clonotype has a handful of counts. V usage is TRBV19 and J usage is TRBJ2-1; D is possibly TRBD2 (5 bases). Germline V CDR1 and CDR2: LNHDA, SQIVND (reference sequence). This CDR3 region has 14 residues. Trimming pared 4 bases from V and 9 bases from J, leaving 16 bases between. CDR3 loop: CASSRAGSLGEQFF. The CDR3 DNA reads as TGTGCCAGTAGTAGGGCGGGTTCCTTGGGTGAGCAGTTCTTC.

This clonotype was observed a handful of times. This CDR3 is CASSYDLGGYTF. In nucleotides, the CDR3 is TGTGCCAGCAGTTATGACTTGGGTGGCTACACCTTC. The chain employs TRBV2 and TRBJ1-2, with unresolved D. Trimming removed 5 bases at V and 7 bases at J, with 11 bases between. There are 12 residues in the CDR3. Germline V gene lookup returns CDR1 SNHLY and CDR2 FYNNEI.

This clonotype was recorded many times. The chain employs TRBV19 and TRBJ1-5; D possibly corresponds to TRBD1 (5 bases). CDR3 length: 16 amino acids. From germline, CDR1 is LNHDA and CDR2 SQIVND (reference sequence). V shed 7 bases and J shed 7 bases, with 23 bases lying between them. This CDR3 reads CASTPRDWDRWQPQHF. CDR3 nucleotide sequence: TGTGCCAGTACCCCCCGGGACTGGGACCGTTGGCAGCCCCAGCATTTT.

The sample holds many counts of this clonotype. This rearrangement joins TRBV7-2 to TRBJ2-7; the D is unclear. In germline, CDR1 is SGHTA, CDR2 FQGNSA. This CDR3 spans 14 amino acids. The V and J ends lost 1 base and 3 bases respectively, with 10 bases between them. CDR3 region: CASSLEARLYEQYF. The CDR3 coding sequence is TGTGCCAGCAGCTTAGAGGCGAGGCTCTACGAGCAGTACTTC.

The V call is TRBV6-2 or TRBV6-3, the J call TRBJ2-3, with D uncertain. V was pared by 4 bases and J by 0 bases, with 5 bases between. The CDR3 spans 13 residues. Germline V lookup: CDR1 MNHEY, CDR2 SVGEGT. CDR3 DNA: TGTGCCAGCAGTTCCAAGAGCACAGATACGCAGTATTTT. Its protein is CASSSKSTDTQYF.

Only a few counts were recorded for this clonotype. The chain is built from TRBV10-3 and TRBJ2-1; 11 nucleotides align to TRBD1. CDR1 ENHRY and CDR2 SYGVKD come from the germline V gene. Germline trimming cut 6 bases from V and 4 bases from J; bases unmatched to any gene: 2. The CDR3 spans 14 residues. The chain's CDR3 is CAISGQGAYNEQFF. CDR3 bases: TGTGCCATCAGCGGACAGGGGGCGTACAATGAGCAGTTCTTC.

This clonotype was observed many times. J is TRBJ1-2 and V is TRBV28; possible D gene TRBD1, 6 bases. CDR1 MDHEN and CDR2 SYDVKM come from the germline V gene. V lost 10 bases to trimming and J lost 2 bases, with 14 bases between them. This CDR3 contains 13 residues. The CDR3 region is CATLRGGNYGYTF. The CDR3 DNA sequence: TGTGCCACCCTAAGAGGGGGGAACTATGGCTACACCTTC.

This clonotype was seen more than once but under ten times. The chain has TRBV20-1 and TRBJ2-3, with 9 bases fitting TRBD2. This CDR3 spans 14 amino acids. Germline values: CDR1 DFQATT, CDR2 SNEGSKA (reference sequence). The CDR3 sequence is CSPFPSGKADTQYF. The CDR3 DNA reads TGCAGCCCGTTCCCTAGCGGGAAAGCAGATACGCAGTATTTT.

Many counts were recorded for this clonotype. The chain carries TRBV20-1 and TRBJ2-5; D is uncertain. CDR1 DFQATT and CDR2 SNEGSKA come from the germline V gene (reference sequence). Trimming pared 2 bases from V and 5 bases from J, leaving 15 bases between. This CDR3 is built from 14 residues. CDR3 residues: CSARTTGVWETQYF. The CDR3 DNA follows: TGCAGTGCTAGAACCACTGGGGTGTGGGAGACCCAGTACTTC.

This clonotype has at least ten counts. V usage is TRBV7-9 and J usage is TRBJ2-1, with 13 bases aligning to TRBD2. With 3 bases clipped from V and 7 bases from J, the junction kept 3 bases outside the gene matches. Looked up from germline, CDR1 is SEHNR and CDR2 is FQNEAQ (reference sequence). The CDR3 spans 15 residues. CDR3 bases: TGTGCCAGCAGCTTCCCGGGACTAGCGGGGAATGAGCAGTTCTTC. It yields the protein CASSFPGLAGNEQFF.

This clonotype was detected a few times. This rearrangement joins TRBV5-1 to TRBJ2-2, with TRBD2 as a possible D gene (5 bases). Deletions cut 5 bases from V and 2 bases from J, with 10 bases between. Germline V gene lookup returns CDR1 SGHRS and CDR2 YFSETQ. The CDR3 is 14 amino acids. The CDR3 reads CASRELDNTGELFF. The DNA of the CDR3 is TGCGCCAGCAGGGAACTAGATAACACCGGGGAGCTGTTTTTT.

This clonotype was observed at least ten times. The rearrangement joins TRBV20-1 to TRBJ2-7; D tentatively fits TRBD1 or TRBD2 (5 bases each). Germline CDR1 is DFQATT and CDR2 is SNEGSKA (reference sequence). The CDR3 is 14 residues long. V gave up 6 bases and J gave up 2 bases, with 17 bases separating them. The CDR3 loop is CSAPRGSDTYEQYF. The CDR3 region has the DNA TGCAGTGCCCCCCGGGGCTCCGATACCTACGAGCAGTACTTC.

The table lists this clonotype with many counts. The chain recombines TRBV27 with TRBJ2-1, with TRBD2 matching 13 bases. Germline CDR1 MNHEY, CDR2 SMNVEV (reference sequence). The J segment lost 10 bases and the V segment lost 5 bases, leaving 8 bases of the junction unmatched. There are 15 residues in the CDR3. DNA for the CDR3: TGTGCCAGCAGTCTCCGGACTAGCGGGGGCCCGGAGCAGTTCTTC. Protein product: CASSLRTSGGPEQFF.

The CDR3 protein is CATSRDSRGTQYF. DNA for the CDR3: TGTGCCACCAGCAGAGATAGTCGGGGGACCCAGTACTTC. The J gene is TRBJ2-5, the V gene TRBV15; D is possibly TRBD2 (5 bases). Trimming took off 0 bases at V and 7 bases at J, with 9 bases between the two ends. Germline values: CDR1 LNHNV, CDR2 YYDKDF (reference sequence). The CDR3 runs 13 residues.

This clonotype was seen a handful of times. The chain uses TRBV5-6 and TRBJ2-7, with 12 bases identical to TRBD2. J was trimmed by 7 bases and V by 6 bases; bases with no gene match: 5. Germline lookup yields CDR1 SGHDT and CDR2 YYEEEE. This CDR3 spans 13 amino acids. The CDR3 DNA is TGTGCCAGCATACTAGCGGGGGGCTATGAGCAGTACTTC. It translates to CASILAGGYEQYF.

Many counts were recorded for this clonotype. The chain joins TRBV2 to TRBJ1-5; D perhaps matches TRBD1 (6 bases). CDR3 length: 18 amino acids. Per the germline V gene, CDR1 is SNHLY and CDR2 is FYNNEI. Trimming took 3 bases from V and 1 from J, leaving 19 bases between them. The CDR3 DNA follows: TGTGCCAGCAGTGACGGGGCGGGAGTTAGGGGGAGCAATCAGCCCCAGCATTTT. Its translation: CASSDGAGVRGSNQPQHF.

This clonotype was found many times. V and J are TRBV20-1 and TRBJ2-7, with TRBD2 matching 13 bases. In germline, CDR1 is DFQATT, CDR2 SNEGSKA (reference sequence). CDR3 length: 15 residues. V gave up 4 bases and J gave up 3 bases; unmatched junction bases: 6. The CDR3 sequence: CSAKAGLAGNYEQYF. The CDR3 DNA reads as TGCAGTGCTAAAGCGGGACTAGCGGGGAACTACGAGCAGTACTTC.